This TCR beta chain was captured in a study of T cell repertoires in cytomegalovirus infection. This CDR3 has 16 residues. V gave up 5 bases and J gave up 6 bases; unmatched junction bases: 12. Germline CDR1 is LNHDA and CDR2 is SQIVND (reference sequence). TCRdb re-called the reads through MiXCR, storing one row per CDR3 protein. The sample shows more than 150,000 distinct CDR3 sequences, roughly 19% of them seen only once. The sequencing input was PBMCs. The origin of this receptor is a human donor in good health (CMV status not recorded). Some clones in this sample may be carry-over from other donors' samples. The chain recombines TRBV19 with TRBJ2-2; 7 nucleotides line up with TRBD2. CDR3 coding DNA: TGTGCCAGTAGTGGTGGACTAGTATACGGTCCCGGGGAGCTGTTTTTT. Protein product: CASSGGLVYGPGELFF.